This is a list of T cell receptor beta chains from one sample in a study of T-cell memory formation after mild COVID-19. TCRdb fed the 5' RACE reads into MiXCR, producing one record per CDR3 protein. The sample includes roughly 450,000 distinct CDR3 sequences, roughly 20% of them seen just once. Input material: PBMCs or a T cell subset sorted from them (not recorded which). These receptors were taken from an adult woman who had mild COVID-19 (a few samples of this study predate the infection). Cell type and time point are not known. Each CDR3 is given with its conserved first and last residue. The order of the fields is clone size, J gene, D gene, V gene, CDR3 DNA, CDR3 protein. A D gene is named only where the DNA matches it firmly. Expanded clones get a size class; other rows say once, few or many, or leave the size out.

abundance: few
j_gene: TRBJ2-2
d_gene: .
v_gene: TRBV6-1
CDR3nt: TGTGCCAGCGCCCTTAGCAGTTCCGGGGAGCTGTTTTTT
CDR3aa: CASALSSSGELFF

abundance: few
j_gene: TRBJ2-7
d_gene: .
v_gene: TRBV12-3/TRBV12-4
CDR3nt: TGTGCCAGCAGGCCGACAGGCCCGACCTACGAGCAGTACTTC
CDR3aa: CASRPTGPTYEQYF

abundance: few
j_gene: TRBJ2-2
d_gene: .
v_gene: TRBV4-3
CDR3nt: TGCGCCAGCAGCCAGGCAGGGGCCAGCACCGGGGAGCTGTTTTTT
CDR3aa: CASSQAGASTGELFF

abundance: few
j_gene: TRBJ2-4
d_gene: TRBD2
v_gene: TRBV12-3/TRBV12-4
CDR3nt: TGTGCCAGCAGCACAAAATTAGGACTAGCGGGGGGGCCGGCCAAAAACATTCAGTACTTC
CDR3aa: CASSTKLGLAGGPAKNIQYF

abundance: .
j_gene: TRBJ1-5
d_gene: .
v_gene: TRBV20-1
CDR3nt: TGCAGTGCTAGAGAAATGCAGTCGTTCAATCAGCCCCAGCATTTT
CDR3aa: CSAREMQSFNQPQHF

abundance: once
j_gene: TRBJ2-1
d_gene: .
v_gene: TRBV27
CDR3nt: TGTGCCAGCAGTTCTCTACCCGACACGCAGCAGTTCTTC
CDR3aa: CASSSLPDTQQFF

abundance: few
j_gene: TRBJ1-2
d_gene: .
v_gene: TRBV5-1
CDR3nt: TGCGCCAGAAGCTTGGATGGTACTCTAGATTTACTTACCTTC
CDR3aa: CARSLDGTLDLLTF

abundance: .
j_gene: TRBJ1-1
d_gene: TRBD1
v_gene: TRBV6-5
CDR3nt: TGTGCCAGCAGCTCCGGCTCGCAGGGGGTCACTGAAGCTTTCTTT
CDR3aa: CASSSGSQGVTEAFF

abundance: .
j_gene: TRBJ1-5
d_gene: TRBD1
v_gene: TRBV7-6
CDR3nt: TGTGCCAGCAGCTCGCAGACAGGGGCTAGCAATCAGCCCCAGCATTTT
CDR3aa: CASSSQTGASNQPQHF

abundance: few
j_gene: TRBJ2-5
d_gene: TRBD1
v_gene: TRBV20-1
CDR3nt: TGCAGTGCTCGTGGGGACAGGTTGAGGGAGACCCAGTACTTC
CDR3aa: CSARGDRLRETQYF

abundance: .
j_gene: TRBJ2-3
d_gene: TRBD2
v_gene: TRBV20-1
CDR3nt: TGCAGTGCTAGTCGGCTAGCGGAGAGCACAGATACGCAGTATTTT
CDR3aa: CSASRLAESTDTQYF

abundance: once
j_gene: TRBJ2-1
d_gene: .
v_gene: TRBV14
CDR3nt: TGTGCCAGCAGCCCCCCTGGGGTAGTCTCGTACAATGAGCAGTTCTTC
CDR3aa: CASSPPGVVSYNEQFF

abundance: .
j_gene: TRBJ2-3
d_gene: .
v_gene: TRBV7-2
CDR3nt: TGTGCCAGCAGCTTAGTCCGGGGAGGGACAAAAGATACGCAGTATTTT
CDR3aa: CASSLVRGGTKDTQYF

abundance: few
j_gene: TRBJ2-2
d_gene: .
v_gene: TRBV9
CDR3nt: TGTGCCAGCAGCTCCTCTGCTTCGGCCGGGGAGCTGTTTTTT
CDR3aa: CASSSSASAGELFF

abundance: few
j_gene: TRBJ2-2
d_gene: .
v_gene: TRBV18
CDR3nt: TGTGCCAGCTCATCCGAACCCGGCGCCGGGGAGCTGTTTTTT
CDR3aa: CASSSEPGAGELFF

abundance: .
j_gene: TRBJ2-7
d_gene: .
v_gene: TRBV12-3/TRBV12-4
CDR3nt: TGTGCCAGCAGCCATGGGACGGCCTACGAGCAGTACTTC
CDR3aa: CASSHGTAYEQYF

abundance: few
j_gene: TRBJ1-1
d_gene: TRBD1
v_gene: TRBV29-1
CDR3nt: TGCAGCGCTGGACAGGACCACATGAACACTGAAGCTTTCTTT
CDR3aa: CSAGQDHMNTEAFF

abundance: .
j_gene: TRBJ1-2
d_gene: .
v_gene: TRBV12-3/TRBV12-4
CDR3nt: TGTGCCAGCAGTAACGGAGGATCCTATGGCTACACCTTC
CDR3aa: CASSNGGSYGYTF

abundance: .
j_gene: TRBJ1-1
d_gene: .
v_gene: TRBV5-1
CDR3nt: TGCGCCAGCAGCTTTGGGCCCCTCAGGTCGGGGGACAACACTGAAGCTTTCTTT
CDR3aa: CASSFGPLRSGDNTEAFF

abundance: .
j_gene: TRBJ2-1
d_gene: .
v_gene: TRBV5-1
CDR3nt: TGCGCCAGCAGCTTGAAGAATGAGCAGTTCTTC
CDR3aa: CASSLKNEQFF

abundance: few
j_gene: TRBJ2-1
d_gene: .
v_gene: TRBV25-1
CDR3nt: TGTGCCAGCAGTGACGGGAACGGCTACAATGAGCAGTTCTTC
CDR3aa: CASSDGNGYNEQFF

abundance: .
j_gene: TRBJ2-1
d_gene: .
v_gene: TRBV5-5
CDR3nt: TGTGCCAGCAGCTTTCTCGGCGGGACGAGCTCCTACAATGAGCAGTTCTTC
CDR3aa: CASSFLGGTSSYNEQFF

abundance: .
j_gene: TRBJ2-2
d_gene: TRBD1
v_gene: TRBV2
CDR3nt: TGTGCCAGCTTCAGGGGGTCATACACCGGGGAGCTGTTTTTT
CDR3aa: CASFRGSYTGELFF

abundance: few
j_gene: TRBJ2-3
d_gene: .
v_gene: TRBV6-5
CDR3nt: TGTGCCAGCACCCCCCCTCAGGGAGTAGAGACAGATACGCAGTATTTT
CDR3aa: CASTPPQGVETDTQYF

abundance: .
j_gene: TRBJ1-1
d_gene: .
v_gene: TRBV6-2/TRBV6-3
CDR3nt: TGTGCCAGCGCCTCAGGGGCAGCCATTTATGAAGCTTTCTTT
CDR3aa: CASASGAAIYEAFF

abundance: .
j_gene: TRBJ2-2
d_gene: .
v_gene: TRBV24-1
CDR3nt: TGTGCCACCAGTGATTTCAGGTTCGGCGGGGAGCTGTTTTTT
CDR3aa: CATSDFRFGGELFF

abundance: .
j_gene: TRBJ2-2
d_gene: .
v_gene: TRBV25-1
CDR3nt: TGTGCCAGCAGTGGGATACGGGCGAACACCGGGGAGCTGTTTTTT
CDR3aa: CASSGIRANTGELFF

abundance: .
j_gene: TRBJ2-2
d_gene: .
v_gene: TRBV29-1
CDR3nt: TGCAGCGCCATGGACGCGGTTTCGAACACCGGGGAGCTGTTTTTT
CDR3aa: CSAMDAVSNTGELFF

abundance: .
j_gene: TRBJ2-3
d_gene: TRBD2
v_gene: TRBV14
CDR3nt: TGTGCCAGCAGCCAAGATTCGGGGGGGATCACAGATACGCAGTATTTT
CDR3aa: CASSQDSGGITDTQYF

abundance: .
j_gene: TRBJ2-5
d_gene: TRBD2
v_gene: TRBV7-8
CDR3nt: TGTGCCAGCAGCTCCGGGACTAGCGGGATCCAAGAGACCCAGTACTTC
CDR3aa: CASSSGTSGIQETQYF

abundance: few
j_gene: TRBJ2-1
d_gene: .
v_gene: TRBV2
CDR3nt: TGTGCCAGCAGGGGAATGAGGGGGGCAATCAATGAGCAGTTCTTC
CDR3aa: CASRGMRGAINEQFF

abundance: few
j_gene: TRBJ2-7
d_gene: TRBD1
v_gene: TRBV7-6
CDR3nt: TGTGCCAGCACCCCGGGACAGGGGGCAAGGGAGCAGTACTTC
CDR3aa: CASTPGQGAREQYF

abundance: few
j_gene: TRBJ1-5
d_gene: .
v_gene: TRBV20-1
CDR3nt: TGCAGTGCTGCCCCTAGGGGAGCCTATAGCAATCAGCCCCAGCATTTT
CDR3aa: CSAAPRGAYSNQPQHF

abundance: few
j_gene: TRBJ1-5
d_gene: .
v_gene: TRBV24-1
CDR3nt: TGTGCCACCAGTGATTCCGGGAGGGGCGCGGGGCAGCCCCAGCATTTT
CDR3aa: CATSDSGRGAGQPQHF

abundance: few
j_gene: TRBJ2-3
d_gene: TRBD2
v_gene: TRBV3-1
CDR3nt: TGTGCCAGCAGCCGAGGGACTAGTTCCACAGATACGCAGTATTTT
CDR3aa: CASSRGTSSTDTQYF

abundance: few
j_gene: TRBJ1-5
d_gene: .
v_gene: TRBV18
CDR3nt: TGTGCCAGCTCACCCTTCGCGCAGACCAATCAGCCCCAGCATTTT
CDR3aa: CASSPFAQTNQPQHF

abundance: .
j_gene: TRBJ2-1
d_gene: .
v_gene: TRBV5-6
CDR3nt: TGTGCCAGCAGCTTAGGGACGGCGAACAATGAGCAGTTCTTC
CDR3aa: CASSLGTANNEQFF

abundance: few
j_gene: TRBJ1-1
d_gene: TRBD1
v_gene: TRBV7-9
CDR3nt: TGTGCCAGCAGCTTCTGGACAGGATCGGACACTGAAGCTTTCTTT
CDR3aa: CASSFWTGSDTEAFF

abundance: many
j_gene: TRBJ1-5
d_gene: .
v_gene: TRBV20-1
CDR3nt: TGCAGTGCCCCCGGGGGGTCGGCTTATAGCAATCAGCCCCAGCATTTT
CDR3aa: CSAPGGSAYSNQPQHF

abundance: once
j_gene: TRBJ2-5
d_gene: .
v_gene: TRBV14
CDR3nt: TGTGCCAGCAGCCAAGGAAGAGGATTGAAGACCCAGTACTTC
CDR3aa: CASSQGRGLKTQYF

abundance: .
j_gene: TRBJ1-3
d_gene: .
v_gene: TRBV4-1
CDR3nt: TGCGCCAGCAGCCAAACTAACAGGGCCTCTGGAAACACCATATATTTT
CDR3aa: CASSQTNRASGNTIYF

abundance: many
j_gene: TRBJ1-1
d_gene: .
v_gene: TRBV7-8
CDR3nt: TGTGCCAGCAGCTCCCTTGGCCGGCGGGGGACTGAAGCTTTCTTT
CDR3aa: CASSSLGRRGTEAFF

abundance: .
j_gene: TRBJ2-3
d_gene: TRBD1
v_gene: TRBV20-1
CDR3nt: TGCAGTGCTTCCGACAGGGGTCGCACAGATACGCAGTATTTT
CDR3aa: CSASDRGRTDTQYF

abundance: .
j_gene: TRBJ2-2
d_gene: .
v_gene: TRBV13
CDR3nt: TGTGCCAGCAGCTCGTGGGGGGCGCAGGACGGGGAGCTGTTTTTT
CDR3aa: CASSSWGAQDGELFF

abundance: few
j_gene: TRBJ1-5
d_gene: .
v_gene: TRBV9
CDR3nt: TGTGCCAGCAGCGTAGGGGGGGCGGACAATCAGCCCCAGCATTTT
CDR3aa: CASSVGGADNQPQHF

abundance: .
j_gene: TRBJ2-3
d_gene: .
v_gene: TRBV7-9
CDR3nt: TGTGCCAGCAGCTACACCGCAGATACGCAGTATTTT
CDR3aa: CASSYTADTQYF

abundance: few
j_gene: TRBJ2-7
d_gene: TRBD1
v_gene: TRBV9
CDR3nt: TGTGCCAGCAGCGTAGGGGACAGGGTATACGAGCAGTACTTC
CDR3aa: CASSVGDRVYEQYF

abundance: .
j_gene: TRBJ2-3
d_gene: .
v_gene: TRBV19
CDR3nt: TGTGCCAGTAGTACCAGCCTCACAGATACGCAGTATTTT
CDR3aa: CASSTSLTDTQYF

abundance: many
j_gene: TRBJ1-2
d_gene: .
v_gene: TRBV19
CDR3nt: TGTGCCAGTTCGAGCCCCGGCTATGGCTACACCTTC
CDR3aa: CASSSPGYGYTF

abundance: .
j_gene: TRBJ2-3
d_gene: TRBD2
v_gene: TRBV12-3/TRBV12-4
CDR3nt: TGTGCCAGCAGTTCTAGCGGGGGAGGCACAGATACGCAGTATTTT
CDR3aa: CASSSSGGGTDTQYF

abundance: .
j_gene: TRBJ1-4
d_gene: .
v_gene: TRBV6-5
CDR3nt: TGTGCCAGCAGACCAGATACAACTAATGAAAAACTGTTTTTT
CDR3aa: CASRPDTTNEKLFF

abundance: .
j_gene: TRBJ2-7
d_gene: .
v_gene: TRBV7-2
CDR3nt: TGTGCCAGCACCCCTCAGGCTAGCCACTCCGAGCAGTACTTC
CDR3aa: CASTPQASHSEQYF